This TCR beta chain was identified during a study of blood T cell repertoires in COVID-19 (dated by TCRdb to the early 2020s). Study-wide context: Samples from collaborators originated in the United States, Italy and Spain and spanned both the acute and convalescent phases of COVID-19. The repertoires were released in a freely available public database meant as a resource for research on the immune response to SARS-CoV-2. The samples were drawn from two sources: the first 160 participants of the ongoing ImmuneRACE study, and 1,000 to 1,500 subjects contributed by 6 global collaborators. The prospective study material was composed of cDNA or gDNA derived from T cells, B-cell-depleted T cells, or PBMCs. The sample metadata nearly always contained a de-identified subject ID, COVID-19 status, age in years and sex. Deeply sampled blood TCRbeta repertoires from subjects exposed to, actively infected with, or recovered from COVID-19 were included in the dataset. HLA class I and class II types, where available, came from metadata supplied by the sample provider rather than from assay-based typing.

Beyond this particular receptor, the publication reports: How much clinical and demographic metadata was included differed by source and by participant, and the metadata was provided uncurated.

The collaborating institutions used their own protocols to collect whole blood in K2EDTA tubes. For TCRbeta analysis, collaborators shipped samples as frozen whole blood, isolated PBMCs, or DNA extracted from either of those sample types. Details on this clone: Its antigen is not yet known. Base qualities were left out, and no much larger clone turns up one base away.

TCRbeta CDR3 regions were amplified from genomic DNA by means of the immunoSEQ Assay, a bias-controlled multiplex PCR. As for the original processing: Within the assay, amplification of reference gene primers was used to estimate how many nucleated cells each sample contained. To quantify the absolute abundance of each unique TCRbeta CDR3 rearrangement, sequence reads were collapsed and filtered. For each sample, productive Simpson clonality was calculated as the square root of Simpson's diversity index over productive rearrangements. TCRdb stores this immuneACCESS table with in-frame sequences only. Part of the clones is absent; in the studies checked, under half of the shortfall reflects unresolved V genes, and no reason is known for the rest. V and J calls and clone size come straight from that table; D and trimming were deduced from the DNA. This sample has fewer than 120,000 clones in its table, and 70% to 90% of those were observed once. Roughly 5% of the sample is held by the ten biggest clonotypes.

From the cysteine through the phenylalanine, the CDR3 covers 16 amino acids. Of all the DNA, just the CDR3 is kept, 48 bases in frame from base 1. CDR1 WNHNN and CDR2 SYGVQD were looked up in the germline V gene (reference sequence). V sheds 6 bases and J sheds 3 bases, leaving 19 bases between their ends. Material for sequencing was peripheral blood. The chain links TRBV10-1 with TRBJ2-3, and perhaps TRBD1 as D gene, on 5 matching bases. This receptor was obtained from a human donor in a cohort sampled during active COVID-19. Here is the DNA: TGCGCCAGCAGCCCAGGGTGGAGTCCGAAGACAGATACGCAGTATTTT. Protein translation: CASSPGWSPKTDTQYF.